The present TCR beta chain was sequenced within a study of T cell changes during pregnancy in multiple sclerosis. The CDR3 has 15 amino acids. Trimming took 5 bases from V and 0 from J, leaving 12 bases between them. Looked up from germline, CDR1 is SEHNR and CDR2 is FQNEAQ (reference sequence). Sequencing used immunoSEQ multiplex PCR; TCRdb keeps in-frame clones, though not all of them. The table lists around 80,000 clones, roughly 94% of them singletons, with 2.6% in the top ten. The sequences come from peripheral blood, collected before pregnancy. The genes are TRBV7-9 and TRBJ2-3, with D perhaps TRBD1 (6 bases). This receptor was obtained from a female donor with multiple sclerosis, enrolled in a pregnancy study. CDR3: CASSPQGSSTDTQYF. CDR3 DNA sequence: TGTGCCAGCAGCCCACAGGGTTCTAGCACAGATACGCAGTATTTT.